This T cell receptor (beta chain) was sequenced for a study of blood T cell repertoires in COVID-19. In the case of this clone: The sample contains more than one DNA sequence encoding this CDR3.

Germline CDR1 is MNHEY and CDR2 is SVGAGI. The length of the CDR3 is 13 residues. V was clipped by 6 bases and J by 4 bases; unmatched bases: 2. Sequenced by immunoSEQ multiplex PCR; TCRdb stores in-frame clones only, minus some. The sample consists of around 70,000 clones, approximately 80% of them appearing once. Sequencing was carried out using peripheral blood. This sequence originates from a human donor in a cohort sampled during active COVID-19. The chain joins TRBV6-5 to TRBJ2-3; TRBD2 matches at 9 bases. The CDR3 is CASRRGGPDTQYF. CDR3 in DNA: TGTGCCAGCAGGCGGGGGGGCCCAGATACGCAGTATTTT.